This T cell receptor (beta chain) was sequenced for a study of T cell responses to AZD1222 COVID-19 vaccine. Overall study results and limits: Only a handful of AZD1222 recipients, six or seven in all, had baseline seropositivity.

With 6 bases clipped from V and 0 bases from J, the junction kept 11 bases outside the gene matches. Germline V gene lookup returns CDR1 LGHDT and CDR2 YNNKEL (reference sequence). The CDR3 extends over 16 amino acids. TCRdb's copy holds only in-frame clones and misses some; the assay was immunoSEQ multiplex PCR. The data show fewer than 150,000 clones, about 90% seen once. This clone occurred once. Its antigen is still unknown. Here the sequenced sample was peripheral blood, taken 28 days after the second AZD1222 dose. This TCR was sampled from an adult who received the AZD1222 COVID-19 vaccine. This chain links TRBV3-1 (or the pseudogene TRBV3-2) with TRBJ2-7; 7 bases are a match to TRBD1. The CDR3 region has the DNA TGTGCCAGCAGTCGAGAGGGGGCCTCCACCTCCTACGAGCAGTACTTC. This translates into CASSREGASTSYEQYF.